The T cell receptor beta chain described here comes from a study of neoadjuvant anti-PD-1 for oral cavity cancer. The time point was: after neoadjuvant nivolumab, at surgical resection. Produced via immunoSEQ multiplex PCR; TCRdb's table is partial and in-frame only. The top ten hold around 16% of the sample, which has about 37,000 clones, more than 35% seen once. Germline V gene data show CDR1 as GTSNPN and CDR2 as SVGIG (reference sequence). The V gene end was trimmed by 0 bases and the J gene end by 8 bases; junction bases not matched to a gene: 9. The CDR3 covers 15 residues. This TCR came from a person aged 40 to 85 with oral cavity squamous cell carcinoma. The chain recombines TRBV30 with TRBJ2-1; 8 bases are shared with TRBD2. Material: tumor tissue, obtained after nivolumab (anti-PD-1) treatment. CDR3 nucleotides: TGTGCCTGGAGTGTAAGCGGGAGAATAGGGGATGAGCAGTTCTTC. Protein sequence: CAWSVSGRIGDEQFF.